A selection of T cell receptor beta chains follows, all from one sample in a study of OX40 agonist ivuxolimab in advanced cancers. Some clones are missing from TCRdb's copy, which holds only in-frame ones; the method was immunoSEQ multiplex PCR. The table has 44,000 or so clones, about nine tenths seen once; the top ten hold under 20%. Sequenced here: CD4+ or CD8+ T cells sorted from blood, sampled in a trial of the OX40 agonist ivuxolimab. The receptors derive from an adult with an advanced solid tumor such as melanoma, head and neck, liver or kidney cancer. Each CDR3 is given with its conserved first and last residue. D genes are given only for firm matches. Clone size is given for some rows only: seen once, a few or many times, or a class if the clone is expanded.

16	TRBV19	TRBJ2-2	NA	TRBD2	TGTGCCAGTACCAGCGGGAGGGACGGCAGCACCGGGGAGCTGTTTTTT	CASTSGRDGSTGELFF
16	TRBV29-1	TRBJ1-2	NA	TRBD1	TGCAGCGTTGAAGATGGTGGGGACAGTGGAATGTTGAGCTACACCTTC	CSVEDGGDSGMLSYTF
14	TRBV9	TRBJ2-3	NA	NA	TGTGCCAGCAGCGTAGTCGGGGGCACAGATACGCAGTATTTT	CASSVVGGTDTQYF
10	TRBV6-5	TRBJ2-3	NA	NA	TGTGCCAGCCGGGCAGATACGCAGTATTTT	CASRADTQYF
15	TRBV5-1	TRBJ1-3	NA	NA	TGCGCCAGCAGCCTGCAAGGATCCTCGAGAAACACCATATATTTT	CASSLQGSSRNTIYF
14	TRBV6-5	TRBJ2-1	NA	TRBD1	TGTGCCAGCAGTTATCAGGGGGATTACAATGAGCAGTTCTTC	CASSYQGDYNEQFF
15	TRBV4-1	TRBJ2-1	NA	NA	TGCGCCAGCAGCCAAGATGATAGGTCCTACAATGAGCAGTTCTTC	CASSQDDRSYNEQFF
14	TRBV5-8	TRBJ2-3	NA	TRBD1	TGTGCCAGCATCGACAGGGGGATCACAGATACGCAGTATTTT	CASIDRGITDTQYF
13	TRBV13	TRBJ2-7	NA	NA	TGTGCCAGCAGCTTTTCGACGGCCTACGAGCAGTACTTC	CASSFSTAYEQYF
13	TRBV6-5	TRBJ2-7	NA	TRBD1	TGTGCCAGCAGTTCGGGACAGTCCTACGAGCAGTACTTC	CASSSGQSYEQYF
15	TRBV5-1	TRBJ2-2	NA	NA	TGCGCCAGCAGCTTTTGGCAGGGGGGAACCGGGGAGCTGTTTTTT	CASSFWQGGTGELFF
13	TRBV28	TRBJ2-7	NA	TRBD1	TGTGCCAGCAGTTCGGGACAGTCCTACGAGCAGTACTTC	CASSSGQSYEQYF
15	TRBV7-9	TRBJ2-1	NA	TRBD2	TGTGCCAGCAGACGTCCGGGACTAAACGATCTTGAGCAGTTCTTC	CASRRPGLNDLEQFF
15	TRBV5-4	TRBJ2-2	NA	TRBD2	TGTGCCAGCAGCCCTCTAGCGGGAGAATCGGGGGAGCTGTTTTTT	CASSPLAGESGELFF
12	TRBV6-1	TRBJ2-5	once	NA	TGTGCCAGCAGAGACCCAAAAGAGACCCAGTACTTC	CASRDPKETQYF
17	TRBV6-1	TRBJ1-2	once	TRBD1	TGTGCCAGCAGTGATCCCGGGACAGGGATCGGTAACTATGGCTACACCTTC	CASSDPGTGIGNYGYTF
15	TRBV7-8	TRBJ2-3	once	TRBD1	TGTGCCAGCAGCTTAGCTAGGGGGCAAGGAGATACGCAGTATTTT	CASSLARGQGDTQYF
16	TRBV6-5	TRBJ2-7	once	NA	TGTGCCAGCAGTTACGAATTTAGGGGGTTCGGGTACGAGCAGTACTTC	CASSYEFRGFGYEQYF
16	TRBV27	TRBJ2-7	NA	TRBD1	TGTGCCAGCAGTTTTTCCGGACAGGGATGGTCCTACGAGCAGTACTTC	CASSFSGQGWSYEQYF
12	TRBV28	TRBJ2-3	medium-sized	NA	TGTGCCAGCAGTTTCCCCCTAGATACGCAGTATTTT	CASSFPLDTQYF
17	TRBV13	TRBJ1-3	once	NA	TGTGCCAGCAGCGGGGCCCTAGGGCTTTATCCTGGAAACACCATATATTTT	CASSGALGLYPGNTIYF
13	TRBV29-1	TRBJ1-2	NA	NA	TGCAGCGTTGAGAGTGGGGGCGCAAGGGGCTACACCTTC	CSVESGGARGYTF
15	TRBV2	TRBJ2-7	NA	TRBD2	TGTGCCAGCAGAGAGACTAGCGGGGCCTCCTACGAGCAGTACTTC	CASRETSGASYEQYF
12	TRBV6-5	TRBJ2-7	NA	NA	TGTGCCAGCAGTTACCCCGCCTACGAGCAGTACTTC	CASSYPAYEQYF
15	TRBV7-9	TRBJ2-2	NA	NA	TGTGCCAGCAGCCCTACGGGAGCGAACACCGGGGAGCTGTTTTTT	CASSPTGANTGELFF
14	TRBV4-1	TRBJ1-1	NA	NA	TGCGCCAGCAGCCAAGAGGGGAGGAACACTGAAGCTTTCTTT	CASSQEGRNTEAFF
14	TRBV7-9	TRBJ2-3	NA	NA	TGTGCCAGCAGCTTAGGGGACGGTCCAGATACGCAGTATTTT	CASSLGDGPDTQYF
12	TRBV5-1	TRBJ2-7	NA	NA	TGCGCCAGCAGCTTTGGCAGGGGCGAGCAGTACTTC	CASSFGRGEQYF
13	TRBV19	TRBJ2-7	NA	TRBD1	TGTGCCACCGGAACCGGGACAGGGAGGGAGCAGTACTTC	CATGTGTGREQYF
11	TRBV29-1	TRBJ2-7	NA	NA	TGCAGCGTTGGAGGGTCTTACGAGCAGTACTTC	CSVGGSYEQYF
12	TRBV25-1	TRBJ2-3	NA	NA	TGTGCCAGCAGTCTCCTTCCAGATACGCAGTATTTT	CASSLLPDTQYF
14	TRBV6-5	TRBJ1-1	NA	NA	TGTGCCAGCAGTTTATACGCCTTGAACACTGAAGCTTTCTTT	CASSLYALNTEAFF
16	TRBV7-8	TRBJ2-3	NA	TRBD2	TGTGCCAGCAGCTCGAGACTAGCGGGGAGCACAGATACGCAGTATTTT	CASSSRLAGSTDTQYF
15	TRBV19	TRBJ1-2	NA	NA	TGTGCCAGTAGTATAGGGGAACAGATAAACTATGGCTACACCTTC	CASSIGEQINYGYTF
14	TRBV9	TRBJ2-7	NA	NA	TGTGCCAGCAGCATCGGGGGACCAGGGTACGAGCAGTACTTC	CASSIGGPGYEQYF
11	TRBV20-1	TRBJ1-2	NA	NA	TGCAGTGCTAGGACTGTCTATGGCTACACCTTC	CSARTVYGYTF
14	TRBV5-1	TRBJ1-2	once	TRBD1	TGCGCCAGCAGCCCTGGACAGGGCCTGGGCGGCTACACCTTC	CASSPGQGLGGYTF
12	TRBV9	TRBJ2-3	NA	NA	TGTGCCAGCAGCGCCGGCACAGATACGCAGTATTTT	CASSAGTDTQYF